This TCR beta chain was sequenced for a study of PD-1 blockade in classical Hodgkin lymphoma. Study-wide points: CD8+ TCR diversity did not rise significantly by C4D1, unlike CD4+.

Method: immunoSEQ multiplex PCR; TCRdb's copy keeps in-frame clones and lacks some. The sample has about 110,000 clones, approximately 90% seen once. Relapse was seen in all patients after autologous stem cell transplantation, and brentuximab vedotin exposure was variable. CDR1 is LNHDA and CDR2 is SQIVND in the germline V gene (reference sequence). V lost 10 bases and J lost 4; bases outside the gene matches: 7. The CDR3 has 13 amino acids. A remark on this clone: Its matching antigen is unknown.

This sequence originates from a human donor with classical Hodgkin lymphoma. This specimen consisted of peripheral blood mononuclear cells (PBMCs), obtained before the second cycle of nivolumab. V usage is TRBV19 and J usage is TRBJ1-3; TRBD1 matches 7 bases. The CDR3 region has the DNA TGTGCCACCAGGGAGGGGGCCGGAAACACCATATATTTT. This encodes CATREGAGNTIYF.